Listed here are 20 T cell receptor beta chains from one sample, sequenced in a study of blood T cell repertoires in COVID-19. Sequenced by immunoSEQ multiplex PCR; TCRdb stores in-frame clones only, minus some. Among approximately 390,000 clones listed, approximately 85% were seen once. Sequencing used PBMCs or T cells enriched from blood (not recorded which). The receptors come from a woman between 40 and 50 years old with acute COVID-19.

This clone came up once. This rearrangement joins TRBV2 to TRBJ2-5, with D hard to call. The CDR3 loop spans 13 amino acids. Germline CDR1 reads SNHLY; CDR2 reads FYNNEI. Trimming shortened V by 8 bases and J by 2 bases, and 12 bases separated the two germline ends. CDR3 amino acids: CASESKNQETQYF. CDR3 in DNA: TGTGCCAGCGAGTCGAAGAATCAAGAGACCCAGTACTTC.

The rearrangement links TRBV25-1 to TRBJ2-1; D not resolved. V was clipped by 3 bases and J by 12 bases, with 18 bases between them. Germline CDR1 reads MGHDK; CDR2 reads SYGVNS. CDR3 size: 14 residues. CDR3 region: CASSDAPDSLGQFF. As DNA, the CDR3 is TGTGCCAGCAGTGACGCCCCCGACTCCTTGGGGCAGTTCTTC. The complete variable domain, with remaining parts taken from reference TRBV25-1 and TRBJ2-1, reads EADIYQTPRYLVIGTGKKITLECSQTMGHDKMYWYQQDPGMELHLIHYSYGVNSTEKGDLSSESTVSRIRTEHFPLTLESARPSHTSQYLCASSDAPDSLGQFFGPGTRLTVL.

The J gene is TRBJ1-3, the V gene TRBV7-8; no reliable D call. The germline V gene encodes CDR1 SGHVS and CDR2 FQNEAQ. V was trimmed by 2 bases and J by 6 bases, leaving 17 bases between them. This CDR3 contains 16 residues. CDR3: CASSLRRERNANTIYF. CDR3 DNA sequence: TGTGCCAGCAGCTTACGTAGGGAGAGAAACGCAAACACCATATATTTT.

The chain joins TRBV29-1 to TRBJ1-3; 7 positions agree with TRBD1. V lost 3 bases to trimming and J lost 0 bases; unmatched junction nucleotides: 5. The germline CDR1 and CDR2 sequences are SQVTM and ANQGSEA. The length of the CDR3 is 15 residues. The CDR3 sequence: CSVEDRFDSGNTIYF. CDR3 nucleotides: TGCAGCGTTGAGGACAGGTTCGACTCTGGAAACACCATATATTTT.

V gene TRBV7-8 combines with J gene TRBJ1-6; no clear D. Germline assignment: CDR1 SGHVS and CDR2 FQNEAQ. V was shortened by 1 base and J by 7 bases, with 8 bases between the two germline ends. CDR3 length: 14 residues. The CDR3 loop reads CASSLVAGNSPLHF. CDR3 bases: TGTGCCAGCAGCTTAGTGGCAGGAAATTCACCCCTCCACTTT.

Notes on this clone: At the DNA level, this CDR3 is encoded by other sequences in the same sample as well. The chain couples TRBV12-3 or TRBV12-4 to TRBJ1-1; TRBD1 matches at 8 bases. The CDR3 length is 13 residues. V lost 5 bases to trimming and J lost 5 bases; unmatched junction nucleotides: 4. This chain's CDR3 is CASSQGAGTEAFF. Here the CDR3 DNA reads TGTGCCAGCAGTCAGGGGGCCGGGACTGAAGCTTTCTTT.

This clone has just one count. The chain recombines TRBV5-1 with TRBJ1-1, with 7 bases lining up with TRBD1. The CDR3 is made up of 15 amino acids. Germline V lookup: CDR1 SGHRS, CDR2 YFSETQ. The V gene end was trimmed by 0 bases and the J gene end by 5 bases; junction bases not matched to a gene: 7. The CDR3 DNA is TGCGCCAGCAGCTTGGAAGGGGGCGGACGGACTGAAGCTTTCTTT. Amino acids: CASSLEGGGRTEAFF.

The chain recombines TRBV5-6 with TRBJ1-5, with 7 nucleotides matching TRBD1. Per germline, CDR1 SGHDT and CDR2 YYEEEE. The CDR3 has 14 residues. J was trimmed by 3 bases and V by 2 bases; bases with no gene match: 2. The CDR3, as DNA: TGTGCCAGCAGCTTAGACAGGGCCAATCAGCCCCAGCATTTT. Translation gives CASSLDRANQPQHF.

Only one count was recorded for this clone. The V and J genes are TRBV5-1 and TRBJ2-3, with 8 bases that match TRBD2. The J segment lost 2 bases and the V segment lost 9 bases, leaving 8 bases of the junction unmatched. This CDR3 has 14 amino acids. The V gene's germline CDR1 is SGHRS and CDR2 YFSETQ. The CDR3 spells CANPTGGDTDTQYF. CDR3 sequence (DNA): TGCGCCAACCCTACCGGGGGGGACACAGATACGCAGTATTTT.

The chain couples TRBV19 to TRBJ1-4, with D uncertain. The CDR3 length is 14 residues. CDR1 and CDR2 (germline): LNHDA, SQIVND (reference sequence). V was shortened by 6 bases and J by 0 bases, with 8 bases between the two germline ends. CDR3 sequence: CASRADATNEKLFF. For the CDR3, the DNA is TGTGCCAGTAGGGCAGATGCAACTAATGAAAAACTGTTTTTT.

The chain is built from TRBV12-5 and TRBJ2-2; 10 bases are shared with TRBD2. Germline assignment: CDR1 LGHNT and CDR2 FRNRAP. The ends lost 2 bases at V and 3 bases at J; junction bases unmatched: 6. The CDR3 is made up of 17 amino acids. The CDR3 region is CASGLPLAGAYTGELFF. As DNA, the CDR3 is TGTGCTAGTGGTTTGCCGCTAGCGGGGGCCTACACCGGGGAGCTGTTTTTT.

The chain carries TRBV12-5 and TRBJ1-5; no firm D call. Looked up from germline, CDR1 is LGHNT and CDR2 is FRNRAP. The ends were cut back, 1 base at V and 3 bases at J, with 4 bases in the middle. The CDR3 consists of 13 residues. In DNA, the CDR3 is TGTGCTAGTGGTTTGGGACTCAATCAGCCCCAGCATTTT. Translating it yields CASGLGLNQPQHF.

This rearrangement joins TRBV13 to TRBJ2-6; possible D gene TRBD1, 6 bases. V was cut by 4 bases and J by 1 base, with 11 bases left in between. CDR3 length equals 16 residues. Germline-derived CDR1 and CDR2 are PRHDT and FYEKMQ (reference sequence). CDR3 sequence: CASSSPRGSGANVLTF. The CDR3 DNA is TGTGCCAGCAGCTCGCCCAGGGGTTCTGGGGCCAACGTCCTGACTTTC.

J is TRBJ1-6 and V is TRBV5-6, with 7 positions matching TRBD1. The junction had 8 bases not matched to a gene; V was cut back by 0 bases and J by 2 bases. Per the germline V gene, CDR1 is SGHDT and CDR2 is YYEEEE. This CDR3 contains 18 residues. CDR3 coding DNA: TGTGCCAGCAGCTTGGCCCCCCCGGGACAGACCTATAATTCACCCCTCCACTTT. Translated, it gives CASSLAPPGQTYNSPLHF.

There are a few counts of this clone. CDR3 DNA: TGTGCCAGCAACGGACAGCCTTTCTATGGCTACACCTTC. Its translation is CASNGQPFYGYTF. The chain recombines TRBV2 with TRBJ1-2, with TRBD1 as a possible D gene (6 bases). Per the germline V gene, CDR1 is SNHLY and CDR2 is FYNNEI. Trimming stripped 7 bases from V and 4 bases from J, with 13 bases between. The CDR3 consists of 13 residues.

This clone was seen a few times. CDR3 coding DNA: TGTGCCAGCTCAGCAGACCTCACAGGCCCCTCTGGAAACACCATATATTTT. This translates into CASSADLTGPSGNTIYF. The rearrangement joins TRBV18 to TRBJ1-3; TRBD1 is a possible D gene (5 bases). This CDR3 has 17 amino acids. V was clipped by 5 bases and J by 0 bases, with 17 bases between them. Germline-derived CDR1 and CDR2 are KGHSH and LQKENI. Using reference TRBV18 and TRBJ1-3 for the parts outside the CDR3, the full variable domain is NAGVMQNPRHLVRRRGQEARLRCSPMKGHSHVYWYRQLPEEGLKFMVYLQKENIIDESGMPKERFSAEFPKEGPSILRIQQVVRGDSAAYFCASSADLTGPSGNTIYFGEGSWLTVV.

This clone occurred a few times. The chain employs TRBV19 and TRBJ1-2, with D perhaps TRBD1 (5 bases). V dropped 7 bases and J dropped 4 bases, with 19 bases sitting between them. This CDR3 spans 15 amino acids. The germline V gene encodes CDR1 LNHDA and CDR2 SQIVND (reference sequence). The CDR3 bases are TGTGCCAGTACACTCGAGCAGGGAACGGGCTATGGCTACACCTTC. Translating it yields CASTLEQGTGYGYTF.

The chain links TRBV9 to TRBJ2-7; 9 bases agree with TRBD1. The CDR3 consists of 15 residues. Germline V gene lookup returns CDR1 SGDLS and CDR2 YYNGEE. J gave up 3 bases and V 3 bases, and 7 bases lay outside the gene matches. DNA for the CDR3: TGTGCCAGCAGCGCCCGGGACAGGGACGTCTACGAGCAGTACTTC. As protein: CASSARDRDVYEQYF. Looking up the rest from reference TRBV9 and TRBJ2-7 gives the full variable domain: DSGVTQTPKHLITATGQRVTLRCSPRSGDLSVYWYQQSLDQGLQFLIQYYNGEERAKGNILERFSAQQFPDLHSELNLSSLELGDSALYFCASSARDRDVYEQYFGPGTRLTVT.

The chain recombines TRBV7-9 with TRBJ2-5; D call uncertain. CDR3 size: 11 residues. The ends were cut back, 4 bases at V and 10 bases at J, with 10 bases in the middle. Germline values: CDR1 SEHNR, CDR2 FQNEAQ (reference sequence). The CDR3 nucleotides read TGTGCCAGCAGCTCCCTAGGCATCCAGTACTTC. It is translated as CASSSLGIQYF.

The V and J genes are TRBV13 and TRBJ2-7; 7 bases match TRBD2. V dropped 5 bases and J dropped 7; count of bases not matched to a gene: 11. Germline V gene data show CDR1 as PRHDT and CDR2 as FYEKMQ (reference sequence). This CDR3 region has 14 residues. The CDR3 nucleotides are TGTGCCAGCAGCCCAGCGGGGAGGGTAGAAGAGCAGTACTTC. Its protein product is CASSPAGRVEEQYF. The entire variable domain, with the rest obtained from reference TRBV13 and TRBJ2-7, is as follows: AAGVIQSPRHLIKEKRETATLKCYPIPRHDTVYWYQQGPGQDPQFLISFYEKMQSDKGSIPDRFSAQQFSDYHSELNMSSLELGDSALYFCASSPAGRVEEQYFGPGTRLTVT.